This passage covers 27 T cell receptor beta chains from one sample sequenced in a study of cytomegalovirus exposure and HLA in healthy donors. This PCR relied on a set of 60 Vbeta primers and 13 Jbeta primers. The assay was immunoSEQ multiplex PCR, and TCRdb's table has in-frame clones only and misses some. Of almost 200,000 clones in the sample, about 76% were seen once. The sequencing input was PBMCs. Every receptor here comes from a male donor in good health and CMV-seropositive.

The chain links TRBV10-1 to TRBJ2-3, with 14 bases lining up with TRBD2. This CDR3 is 16 amino acids long. J was trimmed by 2 bases and V by 7 bases; bases with no gene match: 5. Germline V gene lookup returns CDR1 WNHNN and CDR2 SYGVQD (reference sequence). The CDR3 region is CASNPGLAGATDTQYF. The CDR3 nucleotides read TGCGCCAGCAACCCGGGACTAGCGGGAGCCACAGATACGCAGTATTTT.

The chain recombines TRBV10-3 with TRBJ2-3; possible D gene TRBD2, 6 bases. The ends were cut back, 10 bases at V and 1 base at J, with 9 bases in the middle. This CDR3 contains 12 residues. The germline V gene has CDR1 ENHRY and CDR2 SYGVKD. This CDR3 reads CATGTGTDTQYF. In nucleotides, the CDR3 is TGTGCCACCGGGACTGGCACAGATACGCAGTATTTT.

This clone is a singleton in its sample. J is TRBJ1-1 and V is TRBV6-1, with D possibly being TRBD1 (5 bases). The V end was cut by 3 bases, the J end by 3 bases, with 11 bases between. Germline values: CDR1 MNHNS, CDR2 SASEGT. The CDR3 extends over 14 amino acids. CDR3 region: CASSDPGRDTEAFF. The CDR3 coding sequence is TGTGCCAGCAGTGACCCGGGCAGGGACACTGAAGCTTTCTTT.

This clone was detected only a few times. The CDR3 region has the DNA TGTGCCAGCAGTTCCGGGACAGGGGAGACCGGGGAGCTGTTTTTT. It translates to CASSSGTGETGELFF. The rearrangement joins TRBV2 to TRBJ2-2, with 10 bases that match TRBD1. This CDR3 contains 15 residues. V trimming: 5 bases; J trimming: 5 bases; junction bases outside the gene matches: 5. Per germline, CDR1 SNHLY and CDR2 FYNNEI.

This clone was seen a handful of times. The J gene is TRBJ2-5, the V gene TRBV7-9, with D perhaps TRBD2 (7 bases). Germline CDR1 reads SEHNR; CDR2 reads FQNEAQ (reference sequence). Deletions cut 3 bases from V and 5 bases from J, with 16 bases between. The CDR3 spans 15 residues. CDR3 loop: CASSLHGGRLETQYF. The CDR3 nucleotides are TGTGCCAGCAGCTTGCACGGGGGGCGCTTGGAGACCCAGTACTTC.

There are a few counts of this clone. The chain recombines TRBV9 with TRBJ2-7; tentative D call: TRBD2 (5 bases). Germline CDR1 and CDR2: SGDLS and YYNGEE. This CDR3 is 17 amino acids long. The V end lost 0 bases, the J end lost 0 bases, and 16 bases lay between the germline ends. CDR3 region: CASSVESSLTSSYEQYF. CDR3 nucleotide sequence: TGTGCCAGCAGCGTAGAGTCTAGCCTAACGAGCTCCTACGAGCAGTACTTC. Based on the CDR3 plus reference TRBV9 and TRBJ2-7, the full variable domain is DSGVTQTPKHLITATGQRVTLRCSPRSGDLSVYWYQQSLDQGLQFLIQYYNGEERAKGNILERFSAQQFPDLHSELNLSSLELGDSALYFCASSVESSLTSSYEQYFGPGTRLTVT.

The chain joins TRBV9 to TRBJ1-1; possibly TRBD1 for D (5 bases). The CDR3 runs to 14 residues. V was shortened by 0 bases and J by 5 bases, with 11 bases between the two germline ends. From germline, CDR1 is SGDLS and CDR2 YYNGEE. CDR3 loop: CASSVGGRGTEAFF. The CDR3 DNA follows: TGTGCCAGCAGCGTAGGGGGGAGGGGAACTGAAGCTTTCTTT.

The CDR3 DNA sequence: TGTGCCAGCAGTTTATATGGACTAGTTGAAGATACGCAGTATTTT. Amino acids: CASSLYGLVEDTQYF. V and J are TRBV28 and TRBJ2-3; the match to TRBD2 covers 7 bases. CDR1 MDHEN and CDR2 SYDVKM come from the germline V gene. The CDR3 contains 15 residues. Losses at the gene ends were 1 base for V and 5 bases for J; bases not matched to a gene: 6.

The chain has TRBV7-3 and TRBJ2-5, with D perhaps matching TRBD1 (5 bases). Germline V gene data show CDR1 as SGHTA and CDR2 as FQGTGA. This CDR3 is built from 15 residues. Trimming took off 2 bases at V and 4 bases at J, with 14 bases between the two ends. CDR3 in amino acids: CASSLWGSIGETQYF. The CDR3 DNA follows: TGTGCCAGCAGCTTATGGGGCTCTATCGGAGAGACCCAGTACTTC. The entire variable domain, with the rest obtained from reference TRBV7-3 and TRBJ2-5, is as follows: GAGVSQTPSNKVTEKGKYVELRCDPISGHTALYWYRQSLGQGPEFLIYFQGTGAADDSGLPNDRFFAVRPEGSVSTLKIQRTERGDSAVYLCASSLWGSIGETQYFGPGTRLLVL.

V usage is TRBV4-3 and J usage is TRBJ1-2; maybe TRBD1 (6 bases). This CDR3 contains 15 residues. The ends were cut back, 1 base at V and 4 bases at J, with 13 bases in the middle. Looked up from germline, CDR1 is LGHNA and CDR2 is YSLEER. This chain's CDR3 is CASSQATTGTYGYTF. The CDR3 DNA reads TGCGCCAGCAGCCAAGCTACAACAGGGACCTATGGCTACACCTTC.

The chain uses TRBV5-1 and TRBJ2-3, with 11 bases aligning to TRBD2. The germline V gene has CDR1 SGHRS and CDR2 YFSETQ. CDR3 size: 16 residues. V was clipped by 3 bases and J by 1 base; unmatched bases: 4. The CDR3 protein is CASSSSGGSGTDTQYF. CDR3 coding DNA: TGCGCCAGCAGCTCTAGCGGGGGGTCGGGCACAGATACGCAGTATTTT.

The rearrangement uses TRBV10-3 and TRBJ1-6; TRBD1 aligns across 7 bases. Germline V gene sequence: CDR1 ENHRY, CDR2 SYGVKD. This CDR3 is 16 amino acids long. V gave up 7 bases and J gave up 9 bases; unmatched junction bases: 15. The CDR3 DNA reads as TGTGCCATCAATTTGGCATTTCGACAGGGAGTTTCACCCCTCCACTTT. Translated, it gives CAINLAFRQGVSPLHF.

In the case of this clone: This CDR3 fails to terminate in the conserved phenylalanine or tryptophan, so it likely reflects a read error. The DNA is left out, because the CDR3 cannot be placed on it with certainty; the CDR3 is given as TCRdb lists it. The chain recombines TRBV9 with TRBJ1-4. The V gene's germline CDR1 is SGDLS and CDR2 YYNGEE. Including both end residues, the CDR3 is 10 amino acids long. CDR3 protein: CASSVIGVPL.

The V gene is TRBV4-3, the J gene TRBJ2-1; 7 bases fit TRBD2. V gave up 1 base and J gave up 8 bases; unmatched junction bases: 5. The CDR3 sequence is 14 residues long. Germline V gene sequence: CDR1 LGHNA, CDR2 YSLEER. The chain's CDR3 is CASSQVEGRDEQFF. The DNA for the CDR3 is TGCGCCAGCAGCCAAGTCGAGGGGAGGGATGAGCAGTTCTTC.

This clone appeared a single time. The chain combines TRBV5-1 with TRBJ1-2; D is unresolved. Germline CDR1 and CDR2: SGHRS and YFSETQ. V lost 0 bases, J lost 2 bases, and 5 bases lay in between. The CDR3 has 13 amino acids. This CDR3 is CASSLVSNYGYTF. The CDR3 nucleotides are TGCGCCAGCAGCTTGGTTAGCAACTATGGCTACACCTTC.

The V and J genes are TRBV6-6 and TRBJ2-3, with 11 bases aligning to TRBD2. Unmatched junction bases numbered 9, after V lost 4 bases and J lost 6 bases. The CDR3 contains 16 residues. Germline CDR1 reads MNHNY; CDR2 reads SVGAGI (reference sequence). CDR3 nucleotide sequence: TGTGCCAGCAGTTCCGGGACTAGCGGACCTTGGGATACGCAGTATTTT. Its translation is CASSSGTSGPWDTQYF.

The chain is built from TRBV6-5 and TRBJ2-7; the D gene is possibly TRBD2 (5 bases). Trimming cost V 5 bases and J 0 bases, with 11 bases left between them. This CDR3 is built from 14 residues. Germline CDR1 reads MNHEY; CDR2 reads SVGAGI. CDR3 nucleotide sequence: TGTGCCAGCAGTACGGACTGGAGCTCCTACGAGCAGTACTTC. Translating gives CASSTDWSSYEQYF.

The CDR3 DNA sequence: TGTGCCTGGAGAAGTTTACAGGGAGACTACGAGCAGTACTTC. It encodes CAWRSLQGDYEQYF. The V call is TRBV30, the J call TRBJ2-7; D may be TRBD1 (6 bases). This CDR3 contains 14 residues. The V end was cut by 3 bases, the J end by 3 bases, with 15 bases between. Per germline, CDR1 GTSNPN and CDR2 SVGIG (reference sequence). The full variable domain, rest sourced from reference TRBV30 and TRBJ2-7, is SQTIHQWPATLVQPVGSPLSLECTVEGTSNPNLYWYRQAAGRGLQLLFYSVGIGQISSEVPQNLSASRPQDRQFILSSKKLLLSDSGFYLCAWRSLQGDYEQYFGPGTRLTVT.

J is TRBJ1-2 and V is TRBV4-3; a possible D gene is TRBD1 (5 bases). The CDR3 has 15 residues. CDR1 and CDR2 (germline): LGHNA, YSLEER. V was pared by 5 bases and J by 4 bases, with 17 bases between. The CDR3 DNA sequence: TGCGCCAGCAGCACCGCTGTCGACAGCTTCTATGGCTACACCTTC. Translated, it gives CASSTAVDSFYGYTF.

The J gene is TRBJ2-7, the V gene TRBV10-3, with 8 bases lining up with TRBD1. The CDR3 is 14 residues long. Germline lookup yields CDR1 ENHRY and CDR2 SYGVKD. The V gene end was trimmed by 4 bases and the J gene end by 6 bases; junction bases not matched to a gene: 8. In nucleotides, the CDR3 is TGTGCCATCAGTGTGTCGACAGGGGCCGCCGAGCAGTACTTC. As protein: CAISVSTGAAEQYF.

The chain couples TRBV5-5 to TRBJ1-4, with D possibly being TRBD1 (6 bases). V shed 3 bases and J shed 3 bases, with 18 bases lying between them. Germline V gene lookup returns CDR1 SGHKS and CDR2 YYEKEE (reference sequence). This CDR3 has 17 amino acids. CDR3: CASSSYGGRISNEKLFF. The CDR3 nucleotides read TGTGCCAGCAGCTCTTACGGGGGGCGCATCTCTAATGAAAAACTGTTTTTT. Variable domain in full (rest from reference TRBV5-5 and TRBJ1-4): DAGVTQSPTHLIKTRGQQVTLRCSPISGHKSVSWYQQVLGQGPQFIFQYYEKEERGRGNFPDRFSARQFPNYSSELNVNALLLGDSALYLCASSSYGGRISNEKLFFGSGTQLSVL.

The V gene is TRBV4-2, the J gene TRBJ1-4; 10 bases line up with TRBD1. With 4 bases clipped from V and 0 bases from J, the junction kept 5 bases outside the gene matches. CDR3 length: 17 amino acids. CDR1 and CDR2 (germline): LGHNA, YNFKEQ. The CDR3 reads CASSRTGGSATNEKLFF. For the CDR3, the DNA is TGTGCCAGCAGCCGGACAGGGGGGTCTGCAACTAATGAAAAACTGTTTTTT.

V and J are TRBV6-6 and TRBJ1-3; 7 bases agree with TRBD1. CDR1 is MNHNY, CDR2 SVGAGI, per germline (reference sequence). V lost 6 bases to trimming and J lost 2 bases; unmatched junction nucleotides: 4. CDR3 length: 14 amino acids. The CDR3 is CASSRGTPGNTIYF. The CDR3, as DNA: TGTGCCAGCAGCAGGGGGACCCCTGGAAACACCATATATTTT.

The rearrangement links TRBV4-2 to TRBJ1-2; tentatively, D is TRBD1 (6 bases). This CDR3 comprises 15 residues. With 1 base removed from V and 1 base from J, the gap between germline ends came to 10 bases. Germline V gene lookup returns CDR1 LGHNA and CDR2 YNFKEQ. The CDR3 sequence: CASSQAGVGNYGYTF. The CDR3 DNA follows: TGTGCCAGCAGCCAAGCAGGGGTGGGTAACTATGGCTACACCTTC.

The chain joins TRBV2 to TRBJ2-3, with 7 bases identical to TRBD2. Germline CDR1 is SNHLY and CDR2 is FYNNEI. The CDR3 sequence is 21 residues long. The V gene end was trimmed by 5 bases and the J gene end by 0 bases; junction bases not matched to a gene: 23. The CDR3 nucleotides read TGTGCCAGCAGTTTGATGAGGGTGGGCGGGAGTTCCGACCCTAGCACAGATACGCAGTATTTT. Translating gives CASSLMRVGGSSDPSTDTQYF.

The V gene is TRBV7-2, the J gene TRBJ2-5; no definite D call. V was trimmed by 7 bases and J by 6 bases, leaving 9 bases between them. In germline, CDR1 is SGHTA, CDR2 FQGNSA. This CDR3 contains 11 residues. The CDR3: CASTSVQTQYF. The CDR3 nucleotides read TGTGCCAGCACCTCGGTCCAGACCCAGTACTTC.

The genes are TRBV7-8 and TRBJ2-7, with TRBD2 matching over 9 bases. The length of the CDR3 is 13 residues. Germline CDR1 is SGHVS and CDR2 is FQNEAQ. The V and J ends lost 5 bases and 6 bases, in that order; junction bases with no gene match: 5. Written as DNA, the CDR3 is TGTGCCAGCAGCCTGGGACTAGCCGGCGAGCAGTACTTC. Amino acid sequence: CASSLGLAGEQYF.